This T cell receptor beta chain originates from a study of T cells after yellow fever vaccination. Universal primer sites and UMIs were introduced during 5'RACE template-switching synthesis of TCR cDNA. TCRdb reprocessed the 5' RACE reads via MiXCR and lists one record per CDR3 protein. The sample includes about 130,000 distinct CDR3 sequences, 8.9% of them seen just once. To note about this clonotype: Its matching antigen is unknown.

V lost 7 bases, J lost 6 bases, and 7 bases stayed unmatched. This CDR3 region has 14 residues. The germline gives CDR1 SGHRS, CDR2 YFSETQ. The study, taken as a whole, reports: A small share of clonotypes appeared in both CD4 and CD8 compartments. Abundant clonotypes from the bulk population could contaminate FACS-sorted repertoires. It was a weaker secondary response, yet one that peaked faster, at day 5 versus 15.

The sample was CD8+ T cells sorted from PBMCs, taken on the day of the yellow fever booster vaccination. The TCR was taken from a man aged 18 to 29 who received the YFV17D yellow fever vaccine. The V gene is TRBV5-1, the J gene TRBJ1-2; 12 positions agree with TRBD1. The CDR3 is CASGTGGQLHGYTF. The CDR3 bases are TGCGCCAGCGGGACAGGGGGCCAGTTGCATGGCTACACCTTC.